The entry that follows covers one T cell receptor beta chain sequence. Its antigen remains unidentified. Expressed TCRB transcripts got sequenced, as all isolated RNA was reverse transcribed. The protocol was immunoSEQ multiplex PCR, while the TCRdb copy is restricted to in-frame clones and leaves out a portion. The repertoire holds about 19,000 clones, with around 50% as singletons. This entry is derived from a study of beta chain features in type 1 diabetes. Overall study findings and caveats: The VDJ junctions of type 1 diabetes patients carried fewer insertions and more deletions. Type 1 diabetes patients had TCRB CDR3s that were shorter (moderately but significantly so) in all four CD4+ subsets. High TCR expression in some cells could lead to their over-representation in cDNA sequencing.

The CDR3 consists of 14 residues. The ends were cut back, 2 bases at V and 3 bases at J, with 10 bases in the middle. Per the germline V gene, CDR1 is SEHNR and CDR2 is FQNEAQ (reference sequence). Sequencing was performed on stem cell memory CD4+ T cells from blood. The rearrangement joins TRBV7-9 to TRBJ1-2, with D maybe TRBD1 (6 bases). The origin of this receptor is a young man in good health. This CDR3 is CASSLRGLDYGYTF. The DNA of the CDR3 is TGTGCCAGCAGCTTAAGGGGGTTGGACTATGGCTACACCTTC.